A single T cell receptor beta chain is shown here with its context. What it binds is unknown. The record originates from a study of regulatory T cells in long-lasting Graves disease. TCR beta libraries were built with iRepertoire HTBI primers and Arm-PCR of CDR3 regions. TCRdb independently ran MiXCR on the multiplex PCR reads; one entry per CDR3 protein. The sample has a few hundred thousand distinct CDR3 sequences, 21% seen once. Time point indicated: persistent/refractory GD, antithyroid drugs over 5 years with positive TRAb. Researchers made the TCR library from RNA that was extracted from PBMCs. Study-level results: Persistent disease favored TRBV28, TRBJ1-2 and TRBJ2-5.

Germline lookup yields CDR1 SGHTA and CDR2 FQGNSA. The CDR3 runs to 14 residues. The V segment lost 2 bases and the J segment 3 bases; nucleotides outside the gene matches: 2. This material consisted of peripheral blood mononuclear cells (PBMCs), taken when the disease was refractory, from a patient treated with antithyroid drugs. This chain links TRBV7-2 with TRBJ2-7; 9 bases agree with TRBD1. This TCR was recovered from a female donor with Graves disease. DNA of the CDR3: TGTGCCAGCAGCTTACAGACAGGGGGCTACGAGCAGTACTTC. This encodes CASSLQTGGYEQYF. Complete variable domain (other parts from reference TRBV7-2 and TRBJ2-7): GAGVSQSPSNKVTEKGKDVELRCDPISGHTALYWYRQSLGQGLEFLIYFQGNSAPDKSGLPSDRFSAERTGGSVSTLTIQRTQQEDSAVYLCASSLQTGGYEQYFGPGTRLTVT.